This record looks at one TCR beta chain sequence and its context. Trimming took off 1 base at V and 7 bases at J, with 15 bases between the two ends. This CDR3 spans 15 amino acids. From germline, CDR1 is SGHAT and CDR2 FQNNGV. This specimen belongs to a study of blood T cell repertoires in COVID-19. Study overall: COVID-19 samples, acute and convalescent, were from the United States, Italy and Spain.

In the source study's methods: Reference gene primer amplification gave nucleated cell count estimates. Assay used: immunoSEQ multiplex PCR; TCRdb lists only in-frame clones, some missing. That table gives V, J and clone size, and the DNA gave D and trimming. The data hold about 87,000 clones, with roughly 84% observed a single time. The sequenced material came from peripheral blood. The chain combines TRBV11-2 with TRBJ2-3; perhaps TRBD2 as D (5 bases). This clonotype was sampled from an elderly woman with COVID-19, enrolled during active disease. CDR3 sequence reads: CASSLVAGPLNTQYF. Written as DNA, the CDR3 is TGTGCCAGCAGCTTAGTGGCGGGCCCCTTGAATACGCAGTATTTT.